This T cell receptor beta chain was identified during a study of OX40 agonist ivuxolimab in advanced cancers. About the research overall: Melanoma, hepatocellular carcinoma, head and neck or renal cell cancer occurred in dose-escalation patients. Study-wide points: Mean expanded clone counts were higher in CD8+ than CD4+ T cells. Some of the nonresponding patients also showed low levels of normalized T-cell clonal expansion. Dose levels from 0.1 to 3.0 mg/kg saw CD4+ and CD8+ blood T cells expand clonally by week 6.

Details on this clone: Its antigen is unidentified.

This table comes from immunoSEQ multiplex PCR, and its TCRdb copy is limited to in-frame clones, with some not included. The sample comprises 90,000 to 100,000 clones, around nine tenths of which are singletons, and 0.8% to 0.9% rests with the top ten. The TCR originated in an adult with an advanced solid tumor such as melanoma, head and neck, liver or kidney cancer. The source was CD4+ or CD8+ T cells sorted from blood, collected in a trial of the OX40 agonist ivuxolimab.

As DNA, the CDR3 is TGTGCCAGCAGTGACGTGGGCCGGAACTACAATGAGCAGTTCTTC. This sequence encodes CASSDVGRNYNEQFF. The chain is built from TRBV6-6 and TRBJ2-1; D unresolved. V was clipped by 5 bases and J by 3 bases, with 14 bases between them. This CDR3 is 15 amino acids long. Germline loops: CDR1 MNHNY, CDR2 SVGAGI (reference sequence).